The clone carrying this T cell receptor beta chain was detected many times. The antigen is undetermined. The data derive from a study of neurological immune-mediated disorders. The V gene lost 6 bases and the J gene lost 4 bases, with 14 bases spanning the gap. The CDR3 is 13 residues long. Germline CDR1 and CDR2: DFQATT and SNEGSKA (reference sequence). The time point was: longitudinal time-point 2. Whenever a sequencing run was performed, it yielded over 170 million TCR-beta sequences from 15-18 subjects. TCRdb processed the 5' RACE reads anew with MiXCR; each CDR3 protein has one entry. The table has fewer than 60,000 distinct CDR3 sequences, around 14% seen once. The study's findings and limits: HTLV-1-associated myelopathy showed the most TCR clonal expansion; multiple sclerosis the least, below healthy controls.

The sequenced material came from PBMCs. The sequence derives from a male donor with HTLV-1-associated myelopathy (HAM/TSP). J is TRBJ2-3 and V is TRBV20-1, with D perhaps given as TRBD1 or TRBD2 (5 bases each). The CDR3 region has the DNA TGCAGTGCGACCGCCATGGGGGCAGATACGCAGTATTTT. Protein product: CSATAMGADTQYF.